The 29 T cell receptor beta chains presented below share a single source sample, sequenced in a study of T-cell memory formation after mild COVID-19. TCRdb independently ran MiXCR on the 5' RACE reads; one entry per CDR3 protein. The table lists some 330,000 distinct CDR3 sequences, about 21% of them singletons. The sequencing input was PBMCs or a T cell subset sorted from them (not recorded which). These receptors came from an adult woman who had mild COVID-19 (a few samples of this study predate the infection). Cell type and time point are not known.

V gene TRBV29-1 combines with J gene TRBJ2-1, with 9 bases matching TRBD2. CDR1 is SQVTM, CDR2 ANQGSEA, per germline. CDR3 length equals 13 residues. The V gene end was trimmed by 8 bases and the J gene end by 7 bases; junction bases not matched to a gene: 9. For the CDR3, the DNA is TGCAGCCTGCTACTAGCGGGTGCTAATGAGCAGTTCTTC. As protein: CSLLLAGANEQFF.

The chain links TRBV7-9 to TRBJ2-2; possible D gene TRBD1, 6 bases. The CDR3 totals 14 residues. Trimming cost V 2 bases and J 5 bases, with 9 bases left between them. Looked up from germline, CDR1 is SEHNR and CDR2 is FQNEAQ (reference sequence). The CDR3 region is CASSLLQGTGELFF. CDR3 DNA: TGTGCCAGCAGCTTACTCCAGGGGACCGGGGAGCTGTTTTTT.

This clonotype has a count of ten or more. The CDR3 loop is CASSSLRWGEQYF. CDR3 in DNA: TGTGCCAGCAGTTCCCTAAGGTGGGGCGAGCAGTACTTC. The rearrangement joins TRBV27 to TRBJ2-7; D unclear. Trimming cost V 4 bases and J 6 bases, with 13 bases left between them. Germline V gene lookup returns CDR1 MNHEY and CDR2 SMNVEV (reference sequence). The CDR3 is 13 amino acids.

This clonotype was found a few times. The chain combines TRBV21-1 with TRBJ1-2; the table's D call of TRBD1 was not tested on the DNA. TRBV21-1 is described as a pseudogene. The CDR3 length is 13 residues. CDR3 region: CASSTAPWSGYTF. CDR3 DNA sequence: TGTGCCAGCAGCACGGCCCCCTGGAGCGGCTACACCTTC.

V usage is TRBV7-2 and J usage is TRBJ2-5; 11 nucleotides align to TRBD2. CDR1 and CDR2 (germline): SGHTA, FQGNSA. The CDR3 contains 15 residues. V dropped 5 bases and J dropped 5; count of bases not matched to a gene: 7. CDR3 coding DNA: TGTGCCAGCAGCGCCCGACTAGCGGGGAGGGAGACCCAGTACTTC. Amino acid sequence: CASSARLAGRETQYF.

The J gene is TRBJ2-2, the V gene TRBV27; D unresolved. Germline lookup yields CDR1 MNHEY and CDR2 SMNVEV (reference sequence). V was pared by 5 bases and J by 3 bases, with 10 bases between. CDR3 length: 14 amino acids. In DNA form, the CDR3 reads TGTGCCAGCAGTGTCACCGCAGACACCGGGGAGCTGTTTTTT. Amino acids: CASSVTADTGELFF.

This chain joins TRBV9 and TRBJ2-3; possibly TRBD1 or TRBD2 for D (5 bases each). The V end was cut by 2 bases, the J end by 2 bases, with 21 bases between. The CDR3 contains 18 residues. Germline lookup yields CDR1 SGDLS and CDR2 YYNGEE. CDR3 sequence reads: CASSVPSAGASNTDTQYF. The DNA of the CDR3 is TGTGCCAGCAGCGTCCCTTCCGCCGGGGCGTCGAACACAGATACGCAGTATTTT.

The chain is built from TRBV6-2 or TRBV6-3 and TRBJ2-7, with TRBD1 matching 10 bases. The CDR3 sequence is 15 residues long. In germline, CDR1 is MNHEY, CDR2 SVGEGT. V lost 8 bases to trimming and J lost 2 bases; unmatched junction nucleotides: 9. CDR3 nucleotide sequence: TGTGCCAGCTGGAGACCCGGGACAGGGGCCTACGAGCAGTACTTC. As protein: CASWRPGTGAYEQYF.

The chain joins TRBV5-1 to TRBJ1-1, with D possibly being TRBD1 (6 bases). V shed 4 bases and J shed 4 bases, with 20 bases lying between them. Germline V gives CDR1 SGHRS, CDR2 YFSETQ. The CDR3 is 16 residues long. For the CDR3, the DNA is TGCGCCAGCAGCCTCCCCCCAGGACAGCTGGGCACTGAAGCTTTCTTT. Translated, it gives CASSLPPGQLGTEAFF.

This clonotype was observed a handful of times. This sequence joins TRBV9 and TRBJ2-3; a possible D gene is TRBD2 (6 bases). The CDR3 totals 15 residues. The V gene's germline CDR1 is SGDLS and CDR2 YYNGEE. Trimming pared 7 bases from V and 3 bases from J, leaving 18 bases between. This CDR3 reads CASGPNSGGTDTQYF. The DNA of the CDR3 is TGTGCCAGCGGTCCCAACAGTGGAGGGACAGATACGCAGTATTTT.

The chain combines TRBV29-1 with TRBJ2-7; D is unresolved. The CDR3 consists of 10 residues. Germline loops: CDR1 SQVTM, CDR2 ANQGSEA. V was pared by 7 bases and J by 11 bases, with 15 bases between. The CDR3: CSAVTDQEYF. The CDR3 region has the DNA TGCAGCGCTGTGACGGATCAGGAGTACTTC.

This chain uses TRBV5-1 with TRBJ2-5; no definite D call. V was shortened by 0 bases and J by 0 bases, with 9 bases between the two germline ends. The CDR3 contains 15 residues. CDR1 is SGHRS and CDR2 is YFSETQ in the germline V gene. Here the CDR3 reads CASSLGLYDQETQYF. The CDR3 nucleotides are TGCGCCAGCAGCTTGGGTTTATACGACCAAGAGACCCAGTACTTC.

The genes are TRBV19 and TRBJ2-5; the match to TRBD1 covers 9 bases. CDR3 length: 14 residues. V trimming: 3 bases; J trimming: 5 bases; junction bases outside the gene matches: 4. Germline V gene data show CDR1 as LNHDA and CDR2 as SQIVND (reference sequence). The DNA of the CDR3 is TGTGCCAGTAGTATGGGACAGGGAAGGGAGACCCAGTACTTC. Its protein product is CASSMGQGRETQYF. The full variable domain, rest sourced from reference TRBV19 and TRBJ2-5, is DGGITQSPKYLFRKEGQNVTLSCEQNLNHDAMYWYRQDPGQGLRLIYYSQIVNDFQKGDIAEGYSVSREKKESFPLTVTSAQKNPTAFYLCASSMGQGRETQYFGPGTRLLVL.

This clonotype appeared a single time. V usage is TRBV30 and J usage is TRBJ2-3, with a weak D call TRBD2 (6 bases). V lost 2 bases and J lost 2, with 11 bases in between. Germline V lookup: CDR1 GTSNPN, CDR2 SVGIG (reference sequence). CDR3 length: 14 amino acids. In DNA form, the CDR3 reads TGTGCCTGGAGTTTGGAGGGACTCACAGATACGCAGTATTTT. Translated, it gives CAWSLEGLTDTQYF.

The rearrangement joins TRBV10-3 to TRBJ1-2; tentative D call: TRBD1 (5 bases). This CDR3 contains 12 residues. Germline CDR1 is ENHRY and CDR2 is SYGVKD. The V gene lost 10 bases and the J gene lost 4 bases, with 13 bases spanning the gap. The CDR3 nucleotides read TGTGCCACCTCAGGGAGTGGCTATGGCTACACCTTC. Its translation: CATSGSGYGYTF.

The table lists this clonotype with many counts. The CDR3 DNA is TGTGCCATCAGTGAGTCCCGACAGGGGGGGGATTCACCCCTCCACTTT. Residues: CAISESRQGGDSPLHF. V is TRBV10-3 and J is TRBJ1-6, with 9 bases lining up with TRBD1. This CDR3 spans 16 amino acids. The V and J ends lost 0 bases and 8 bases, in that order; junction bases with no gene match: 5. Germline assignment: CDR1 ENHRY and CDR2 SYGVKD.

This clonotype has at least ten counts. This chain connects TRBV20-1 to TRBJ2-5; TRBD2 might be the D (5 bases). CDR3 size: 13 residues. Germline CDR1 is DFQATT and CDR2 is SNEGSKA (reference sequence). Trimming left V 3 bases short and J 4 bases short, with 12 bases between. This chain's CDR3 is CSASRDLLETQYF. CDR3 bases: TGCAGTGCTAGCCGGGATCTCTTAGAGACCCAGTACTTC.

This clonotype came up a few times. The chain has TRBV14 and TRBJ1-2; no definite D call. Trimming took off 2 bases at V and 7 bases at J, with 11 bases between the two ends. The CDR3 has 13 residues. Germline V gives CDR1 SGHDN, CDR2 FVKESK. The CDR3 coding sequence is TGTGCCAGCAGCCAATGGGAGGGAGGTGGCTACACCTTC. Its translation: CASSQWEGGGYTF.

The sample holds a few counts of this clonotype. The chain has TRBV3-1 and TRBJ1-1, with 7 bases aligning to TRBD1. J was trimmed by 7 bases and V by 4 bases; bases with no gene match: 3. This CDR3 is built from 12 residues. Germline values: CDR1 LGHDT, CDR2 YNNKEL (reference sequence). The CDR3: CASSPGGGEAFF. As DNA, the CDR3 is TGTGCCAGCAGCCCAGGGGGGGGTGAAGCTTTCTTT. Variable domain in full (rest from reference TRBV3-1 and TRBJ1-1): DTAVSQTPKYLVTQMGNDKSIKCEQNLGHDTMYWYKQDSKKFLKIMFSYNNKELIINETVPNRFSPKSPDKAHLNLHINSLELGDSAVYFCASSPGGGEAFFGQGTRLTVV.

The chain joins TRBV3-1 to TRBJ1-2; maybe TRBD1 (5 bases). CDR1 and CDR2 (germline): LGHDT, YNNKEL (reference sequence). Trimming removed 3 bases at V and 8 bases at J, with 16 bases between. This CDR3 region has 14 residues. CDR3: CASSHWQRGAGYTF. CDR3 DNA sequence: TGTGCCAGCAGCCACTGGCAGCGCGGGGCAGGCTACACCTTC.

There are a few counts of this clonotype. This chain connects TRBV5-5 to TRBJ2-2; 7 nucleotides line up with TRBD1. The CDR3 runs to 14 residues. Germline V gene data show CDR1 as SGHKS and CDR2 as YYEKEE (reference sequence). V was pared by 3 bases and J by 3 bases, with 2 bases of the junction left unmatched. The chain's CDR3 is CASSWGQHTGELFF. CDR3 coding DNA: TGTGCCAGCAGCTGGGGACAGCACACCGGGGAGCTGTTTTTT. Full variable domain (outside the CDR3, taken from reference TRBV5-5 and TRBJ2-2): DAGVTQSPTHLIKTRGQQVTLRCSPISGHKSVSWYQQVLGQGPQFIFQYYEKEERGRGNFPDRFSARQFPNYSSELNVNALLLGDSALYLCASSWGQHTGELFFGEGSRLTVL.

This clonotype has more than one count but fewer than ten. The V gene is TRBV20-1, the J gene TRBJ1-5, with D maybe TRBD1 (5 bases). Looked up from germline, CDR1 is DFQATT and CDR2 is SNEGSKA (reference sequence). CDR3 length: 16 residues. Trimming removed 2 bases from V and 2 bases from J, with 16 bases in between. This chain's CDR3 is CSARTLGGGGNQPQHF. The CDR3 region has the DNA TGCAGTGCTAGAACCTTGGGGGGTGGGGGCAATCAGCCCCAGCATTTT.

This clonotype was seen repeatedly, ten times or more. The chain employs TRBV3-1 and TRBJ1-2; D gene ambiguous. CDR1 and CDR2 (germline): LGHDT, YNNKEL (reference sequence). The V end lost 1 base, the J end lost 4 bases, and 10 bases lay between the germline ends. The CDR3 length is 14 residues. The CDR3 DNA follows: TGTGCCAGCAGCCAAGGACCCGCTGGCTATGGCTACACCTTC. Protein: CASSQGPAGYGYTF.

This chain links TRBV7-9 with TRBJ2-3; possible D gene TRBD2, 5 bases. This CDR3 has 15 amino acids. The germline V and J ends were trimmed by 5 bases and 1 base, with 13 bases remaining between them. Germline assignment: CDR1 SEHNR and CDR2 FQNEAQ (reference sequence). CDR3 nucleotide sequence: TGTGCCAGCAGCCCCCCCGGGATGGGCACAGATACGCAGTATTTT. Its translation is CASSPPGMGTDTQYF.

This clonotype came up a few times. The chain uses TRBV25-1 and TRBJ2-7; D might be TRBD1 or TRBD2, each matching 6 bases. The V end was cut by 5 bases, the J end by 1 base, with 21 bases between. The V gene's germline CDR1 is MGHDK and CDR2 SYGVNS. This CDR3 contains 17 residues. DNA for the CDR3: TGTGCCAGCAGTCCTCCAGGGGCGGGGCCAACTTCCTACGAGCAGTACTTC. Translation gives CASSPPGAGPTSYEQYF.

The chain combines TRBV15 with TRBJ2-1; 7 bases line up with TRBD2. V shed 1 base, J shed 5 bases, and the junction held 5 bases outside the gene matches. The CDR3 runs 15 residues. Germline values: CDR1 LNHNV, CDR2 YYDKDF (reference sequence). CDR3 bases: TGTGCCACCAGCAGAGTGGCGGGGGTGCACAATGAGCAGTTCTTC. It yields the protein CATSRVAGVHNEQFF.

The chain is built from TRBV9 and TRBJ1-1, with D uncertain. Trimming cost V 3 bases and J 4 bases, with 10 bases left between them. Germline V gene lookup returns CDR1 SGDLS and CDR2 YYNGEE. This CDR3 has 13 residues. This chain's CDR3 is CASSAHEATEAFF. CDR3 in DNA: TGTGCCAGCAGCGCCCACGAAGCCACTGAAGCTTTCTTT.

The V and J genes are TRBV20-1 and TRBJ1-3; D possibly corresponds to TRBD1 (5 bases). The CDR3 totals 14 residues. CDR1 DFQATT and CDR2 SNEGSKA come from the germline V gene (reference sequence). V lost 6 bases, J lost 9 bases, and 21 bases lay in between. In DNA form, the CDR3 reads TGCAGTGCCCAAGTAGGCAGTGCCGGGGGCACCATATATTTT. Its protein is CSAQVGSAGGTIYF.

This clonotype appeared a few times. The chain recombines TRBV7-2 with TRBJ2-1, with unresolved D. V was shortened by 2 bases and J by 9 bases, with 8 bases between the two germline ends. Germline assignment: CDR1 SGHTA and CDR2 FQGNSA. The CDR3 length is 12 residues. The CDR3, as DNA: TGTGCCAGCAGCTTATTGGCATTTGAGCAGTTCTTC. It codes for CASSLLAFEQFF.